One and the same sample provided the 3 T cell receptor beta chains below, sequenced in a study of monozygotic twins with inflammatory bowel disease. One entry per CDR3 protein, without DNA, is what TCRdb gives after re-calling the 5' RACE reads. The listing records approximately 200,000 distinct CDR3 sequences. Sequencing input: blood. These receptors originate from a human donor with ulcerative colitis or Crohn's disease, or a healthy co-twin of an affected twin (not recorded which).

The CDR3 is CSARDVSRDRGGGGYTF. The V and J genes are TRBV20-1 and TRBJ1-2; TCRdb returns TRBD1, unconfirmable since there is no DNA. CDR3 length equals 17 residues. Germline loops: CDR1 DFQATT, CDR2 SNEGSKA (reference sequence).

The rearrangement joins TRBV5-5 to TRBJ2-7; TCRdb calls TRBD1, which cannot be checked without DNA. This CDR3 region has 14 residues. Germline CDR1 and CDR2: SGHKS and YYEKEE (reference sequence). This chain's CDR3 is CASSPRDRVYEQYF.

The J gene is TRBJ1-1, the V gene TRBV12-3 or TRBV12-4. CDR3 length: 11 amino acids. The CDR3 here is CASSGNTEAFF.